This T cell receptor beta chain was sequenced for a study of CD8+CD57+ T cells in acquired aplastic anemia. Study-wide findings and caveats: Controls did not differ significantly from patients in CD8+ Simpson's diversity.

For CDR3 and TCR beta VDJ profiling, genomic DNA was the template used. Each CDR3 protein gets one entry after TCRdb re-called the reads with MiXCR. Of around 170,000 distinct CDR3 sequences listed, 40% to 50% are singletons. On this clonotype: The antigen remains undetermined. A much larger clone differs by one base, so this may be a read error.

CDR1 and CDR2 (germline): SGHRS, YFSETQ. The germline V and J ends were trimmed by 4 bases and 6 bases, with 17 bases remaining between them. The CDR3 is 14 residues long. Sequenced patients had shown CD8+CD57+ cell expansion by flow cytometry. Severe acquired aplastic anemia affected all patients. Patients were treatment-naive when blood was sampled. The sample was sorted CD4+, CD8+, or CD8+CD57+ T cells (not recorded which) from PBMCs. The TCR sequence derives from a human donor with aplastic anemia. The chain employs TRBV5-1 and TRBJ2-7; D may be TRBD2 (5 bases). The CDR3 DNA is TGCGCCAGCAGCCCGATATCGGGATCAGGCGAGCAGTACTTC. The encoded protein is CASSPISGSGEQYF.